A single sample is the source of the 27 T cell receptor beta chains below, sequenced in a study of cytomegalovirus exposure and HLA in healthy donors. The PCR was carried out with 60 Vbeta primers and 13 Jbeta primers. Some clones are missing from TCRdb's copy, which holds only in-frame ones; the method was immunoSEQ multiplex PCR. The table includes some 100,000 clones, roughly 82% detected once. Sequenced sample: PBMCs. All receptors derive from a woman younger than 35 in good health and CMV-seronegative.

The rearrangement links TRBV7-2 to TRBJ1-3, with 10 positions matching TRBD1. The CDR3 covers 18 residues. V shed 5 bases and J 0 bases; nucleotides not matched to a gene: 10. CDR1 SGHTA and CDR2 FQGNSA come from the germline V gene. This CDR3 reads CASSATGTGAYSGNTIYF. The CDR3 DNA reads as TGTGCCAGCAGCGCAACCGGGACAGGGGCCTACTCTGGAAACACCATATATTTT.

The chain couples TRBV4-3 to TRBJ2-1, with TRBD1 identical over 7 bases. The CDR3 spans 16 residues. The ends lost 4 bases at V and 1 base at J; junction bases unmatched: 7. The germline gives CDR1 LGHNA, CDR2 YSLEER. The CDR3 DNA sequence: TGCGCCAGCAGCCCCGACGAGACAGGGTCCTACAATGAGCAGTTCTTC. Translation gives CASSPDETGSYNEQFF.

CDR3 coding DNA: TGTGCCAGCAGTCCCCCCGTTGTCTTCTCCTACGAGCAGTACTTC. This gives the protein CASSPPVVFSYEQYF. The V call is TRBV28, the J call TRBJ2-7; D is unclear. Germline V gene data show CDR1 as MDHEN and CDR2 as SYDVKM. This CDR3 contains 15 residues. V was cut by 5 bases and J by 0 bases, with 14 bases left in between.

There are a few counts of this clone. This same CDR3 is encoded by further DNA sequences in the sample. CDR3 DNA: TGTGCCAGCAGCGTAGGTGGTCAGGGCTACGAGCAGTACTTC. Translated: CASSVGGQGYEQYF. The chain carries TRBV9 and TRBJ2-7, with TRBD1 as a possible D gene (5 bases). The CDR3 consists of 14 residues. The V gene's germline CDR1 is SGDLS and CDR2 YYNGEE. Trimming left V 0 bases short and J 3 bases short, with 10 bases between.

The chain recombines TRBV11-2 with TRBJ2-2, with 9 bases aligning to TRBD2. With 4 bases clipped from V and 6 bases from J, the junction kept 6 bases outside the gene matches. Germline CDR1 and CDR2: SGHAT and FQNNGV. The CDR3 is 15 amino acids. Here the CDR3 DNA reads TGTGCCAGCAGCTCTCCGGGACTAGCCCCCGGGGAGCTGTTTTTT. Protein sequence: CASSSPGLAPGELFF.

The V gene is TRBV10-2, the J gene TRBJ2-7, with D possibly TRBD2 on 5 matching bases. CDR3 length equals 15 residues. Trimming cost V 6 bases and J 3 bases, with 18 bases left between them. In germline, CDR1 is WSHSY, CDR2 SAAADI. The CDR3 DNA follows: TGCGCCAGCAGAGAATCCTTGACAACTAGCTACGAGCAGTACTTC. Amino acid sequence: CASRESLTTSYEQYF.

Only a few counts were recorded for this clone. This sequence joins TRBV7-8 and TRBJ1-2, with a possible D match to TRBD1 (6 bases). Germline CDR1 reads SGHVS; CDR2 reads FQNEAQ. CDR3 length: 13 amino acids. V was trimmed by 3 bases and J by 6 bases, leaving 11 bases between them. The CDR3 here is CASSLGRGNGYTF. The CDR3 nucleotides read TGTGCCAGCAGCTTGGGCAGGGGAAATGGCTACACCTTC.

The V and J genes are TRBV10-3 and TRBJ2-5; a possible D gene is TRBD2 (5 bases). Germline-derived CDR1 and CDR2 are ENHRY and SYGVKD. Trimming removed 3 bases from V and 2 bases from J, with 19 bases in between. This CDR3 has 17 amino acids. The CDR3: CAISDLPERVRQETQYF. CDR3 DNA: TGTGCCATCAGTGACCTACCTGAGAGGGTCAGGCAAGAGACCCAGTACTTC.

For the CDR3, the DNA is TGTGCCAGCTCACCACTAGCAGGGCATTCCGAAAAACTGTTTTTT. Translated, it gives CASSPLAGHSEKLFF. The chain employs TRBV18 and TRBJ1-4; possibly TRBD1 for D (5 bases). The V gene lost 1 base and the J gene lost 8 bases, with 14 bases spanning the gap. Germline CDR1 reads KGHSH; CDR2 reads LQKENI. This CDR3 comprises 15 residues.

Concerning this clone itself: The sample carries other DNA sequences with the same CDR3. This rearrangement joins TRBV27 to TRBJ2-1; 9 bases are a match to TRBD2. The CDR3 spans 15 residues. Trimming removed 2 bases from V and 9 bases from J; junction bases left unmatched: 8. Germline V gene sequence: CDR1 MNHEY, CDR2 SMNVEV (reference sequence). The CDR3 bases are TGTGCCAGCAGTTTAGGAGCGGGGGGCCCCCTTGAGCAGTTCTTC. Amino acids: CASSLGAGGPLEQFF.

The chain carries TRBV28 and TRBJ2-1; 8 bases are a match to TRBD1. Germline loops: CDR1 MDHEN, CDR2 SYDVKM. Germline trimming cut 6 bases from V and 4 bases from J; bases unmatched to any gene: 8. CDR3 length: 15 amino acids. The CDR3 loop reads CASRLLDRDYNEQFF. CDR3 nucleotide sequence: TGTGCCAGCAGGCTATTGGACAGGGATTACAATGAGCAGTTCTTC.

The chain joins TRBV10-3 to TRBJ2-3; maybe TRBD2 (5 bases). Germline-derived CDR1 and CDR2 are ENHRY and SYGVKD. V lost 3 bases and J 5 bases, leaving 12 bases between the germline ends. CDR3 length equals 14 residues. The CDR3 loop reads CAISDRGSGDTQYF. The CDR3 DNA sequence: TGTGCCATCAGTGATCGAGGGAGCGGAGATACGCAGTATTTT.

V is TRBV28 and J is TRBJ1-6, with 7 nucleotides matching TRBD1. This CDR3 comprises 13 residues. V shed 6 bases and J 10 bases; nucleotides not matched to a gene: 6. Germline V gene lookup returns CDR1 MDHEN and CDR2 SYDVKM. CDR3 residues: CASSTGDGSPLHF. The DNA of the CDR3 is TGTGCCAGCAGCACAGGGGACGGATCACCCCTCCACTTT. Based on the CDR3 plus reference TRBV28 and TRBJ1-6, the full variable domain is DVKVTQSSRYLVKRTGEKVFLECVQDMDHENMFWYRQDPGLGLRLIYFSYDVKMKEKGDIPEGYSVSREKKERFSLILESASTNQTSMYLCASSTGDGSPLHFGNGTRLTVT.

This clone was counted once. The rearrangement joins TRBV5-1 to TRBJ2-7; D remains unclear. Trimming stripped 0 bases from V and 0 bases from J, with 7 bases between. The CDR3 extends over 14 amino acids. Germline loops: CDR1 SGHRS, CDR2 YFSETQ. The DNA for the CDR3 is TGCGCCAGCAGCTTGGAAGCTAGCTCCTACGAGCAGTACTTC. It yields the protein CASSLEASSYEQYF.

The table lists this clone with a count of one. One end of the junction is discordant with germline, which a read error may explain. J is TRBJ2-1 and V is TRBV30; D is possibly TRBD2 (5 bases). CDR1 is GTSNPN, CDR2 SVGIG, per germline (reference sequence). The CDR3 length is 11 residues. As DNA, the CDR3 is TGTGCCTGGAGCCCCCGGGATGAGCAGCTCTTC. Residues: CAWSPRDEQLF.

The chain links TRBV27 to TRBJ1-6, with D perhaps TRBD1 (6 bases). CDR3 length: 17 residues. Germline CDR1 and CDR2: MNHEY and SMNVEV (reference sequence). V lost 1 base to trimming and J lost 1 base, with 11 bases between them. The CDR3 DNA reads as TGTGCCAGCAGTTTATTTGGGGGCTATTCCTATAATTCACCCCTCCACTTT. This gives the protein CASSLFGGYSYNSPLHF.

V usage is TRBV6-1 and J usage is TRBJ2-7; 11 bases agree with TRBD2. Germline lookup yields CDR1 MNHNS and CDR2 SASEGT. V dropped 3 bases and J dropped 2; count of bases not matched to a gene: 3. This CDR3 is built from 15 residues. For the CDR3, the DNA is TGTGCCAGCAGTGAGCGACTAGCGGGACCCTACGAGCAGTACTTC. Its protein product is CASSERLAGPYEQYF.

The V gene is TRBV27, the J gene TRBJ2-7, with D hard to call. This CDR3 has 14 residues. Germline V CDR1 and CDR2: MNHEY, SMNVEV (reference sequence). The V gene lost 5 bases and the J gene lost 0 bases, with 11 bases spanning the gap. The CDR3 protein is CASSPQQFSYEQYF. The CDR3 DNA reads as TGTGCCAGCAGTCCGCAACAGTTCTCCTACGAGCAGTACTTC.

This chain uses TRBV11-2 with TRBJ2-3; 13 bases match TRBD2. Germline V lookup: CDR1 SGHAT, CDR2 FQNNGV. The V gene end was trimmed by 1 base and the J gene end by 4 bases; junction bases not matched to a gene: 11. CDR3 length equals 19 residues. In DNA form, the CDR3 reads TGTGCCAGCAGCTTAGGTCCGGGACTAGCGGGGATTGATTCAGATACGCAGTATTTT. Translated: CASSLGPGLAGIDSDTQYF.

The gene calls are TRBV19 and TRBJ1-2; D is uncertain. CDR1 is LNHDA and CDR2 is SQIVND in the germline V gene (reference sequence). This CDR3 region has 17 residues. V was pared by 6 bases and J by 4 bases, with 24 bases between. In nucleotides, the CDR3 is TGTGCCAGTAGACACCCTTCAAGCAACAGCCTTTTCTATGGCTACACCTTC. Translation: CASRHPSSNSLFYGYTF.

The CDR3 nucleotides read TGTGCCAGCAGCTTAGGGACTAGCGGGGTGAAGACCCAGTACTTC. This translates into CASSLGTSGVKTQYF. The chain joins TRBV11-2 to TRBJ2-5; 12 bases line up with TRBD2. CDR1 is SGHAT, CDR2 FQNNGV, per germline. The CDR3 consists of 15 residues. The ends lost 1 base at V and 6 bases at J; junction bases unmatched: 3.

The V and J genes are TRBV7-9 and TRBJ2-7, with 8 bases fitting TRBD2. CDR1 and CDR2 (germline): SEHNR, FQNEAQ (reference sequence). The CDR3 spans 14 residues. This CDR3 reads CSTGRGGIVGEQYF. In DNA form, the CDR3 reads TGTTCCACCGGTCGGGGGGGGATTGTGGGGGAGCAGTACTTC.

The rearrangement links TRBV23-1 to TRBJ1-5, with no clear D. TRBV23-1 is noted as an ORF with a role that remains uncertain. V dropped 1 base and J dropped 1 base, with 14 bases sitting between them. The CDR3 length is 17 residues. CDR3 sequence reads: CASSQFFREKSNQPQHF. The CDR3 DNA is TGCGCCAGCAGTCAATTTTTTCGGGAAAAGAGCAATCAGCCCCAGCATTTT.

The gene calls are TRBV4-3 and TRBJ2-4; D not certain. CDR1 and CDR2 (germline): LGHNA, YSLEER. This CDR3 is built from 18 residues. V lost 0 bases and J lost 2, with 17 bases in between. The CDR3 loop reads CASSQDSLELSSKNIQYF. The CDR3 DNA reads as TGCGCCAGCAGCCAAGATTCGCTCGAACTTAGCTCCAAAAACATTCAGTACTTC.

Only one count was recorded for this clone. The chain couples TRBV5-6 to TRBJ2-5; possible D gene TRBD1, 6 bases. TRBJ2-7 matches the DNA end more closely, so the J call is doubtful. The CDR3 extends over 14 amino acids. Germline V gene lookup returns CDR1 SGHDT and CDR2 YYEEEE. CDR3 sequence (DNA): TGTGCCAGCAGCAGATCGGACAGTACCTACGAGCAGTACTTC. Its translation: CASSRSDSTYEQYF.

The chain recombines TRBV5-1 with TRBJ1-2; D remains unclear. The CDR3 is made up of 12 amino acids. Germline V lookup: CDR1 SGHRS, CDR2 YFSETQ. The V end lost 3 bases, the J end lost 5 bases, and 8 bases lay between the germline ends. CDR3 nucleotide sequence: TGCGCCAGCAGCTACGGGTCATATGGCTACACCTTC. It translates to CASSYGSYGYTF.

This clone has only a few counts. V usage is TRBV7-9 and J usage is TRBJ1-1; the D is unclear. The V end was cut by 7 bases, the J end by 4 bases, with 16 bases between. Germline V lookup: CDR1 SEHNR, CDR2 FQNEAQ (reference sequence). The CDR3 runs to 14 residues. The CDR3 DNA follows: TGTGCCAGCACGCTCAGTATAGAGGCCACTGAAGCTTTCTTT. The encoded protein is CASTLSIEATEAFF.